A selection of T cell receptor beta chains follows, all from one sample in a study of CXCR3-negative and CXCR3-positive naive CD8 T cells. TCRdb processed the 5' RACE reads again and assigns one entry to each CDR3 protein, with no DNA. In total, the table holds 38,000 or so distinct CDR3 sequences. The specimen was memory CD8+ T cells from blood. The receptors derive from a human donor in good health. Some clones in this sample may be carry-over from other donors' samples. Each CDR3 is given with its conserved first and last residue. Fields, in order: J gene, V gene, clone size, CDR3 length, CDR3 protein. Only part of the rows carry a size: once, few, many, or a class if the clone is expanded.

TRBJ2-1 TRBV6-4 - 14 CASSESSGGNEQFF
TRBJ2-7 TRBV25-1 - 15 CASSEPGQGLYEQYF
TRBJ1-4 TRBV28 medium-sized 16 CASSPSYGVGSEKLFF
TRBJ1-5 TRBV2 - 14 CASSESGSNQPQHF
TRBJ2-7 TRBV7-3 - 13 CASSLGHPYEQYF
TRBJ2-7 TRBV29-1 - 12 CSALGITHEQYF
TRBJ2-1 TRBV6-6 - 15 CASSYPGTAYDEQFF
TRBJ2-5 TRBV29-1 - 17 CSVESGGARLIQETQYF
TRBJ1-1 TRBV20-1 - 12 CSARVGVTEAFF
TRBJ1-2 TRBV28 - 21 CASSLMGWTVTRGGPKPTYTF
TRBJ2-5 TRBV29-1 - 15 CSVVGAGAGGETQYF
TRBJ2-2 TRBV28 - 13 CASSLRLAGELFF
TRBJ2-7 TRBV6-2/TRBV6-3 - 14 CASSYGGESYEQYF
TRBJ2-1 TRBV14 - 15 CASSPRTGANNEQFF
TRBJ2-4 TRBV28 - 12 CASGRDSNIQYF
TRBJ2-2 TRBV15 - 14 CATSSLLGPGELFF
TRBJ1-1 TRBV27 - 15 CASSKSTGIGTEAFF